The rows below give T cell receptor beta chains drawn from one sample of a study of shared clonotypes between healthy human individuals. Using immunoSEQ multiplex PCR, the repertoire was profiled, and TCRdb retains in-frame clones only, with some absent. Of under 1,100,000 clones listed, 70% to 80% are singletons. The sequencing input was memory CD4+ T cells sorted from blood. All receptors derive from a man in his late teens or twenties in good health. The CDR3 runs from the conserved cysteine through the conserved F or W. A D gene is named only where the DNA matches it firmly. Only part of the rows carry a size: once, few, many, or a class if the clone is expanded.

>TRBV5-1|TRBD2|TRBJ2-3|-
CASSRIIAGGTDTQYF
TGCGCCAGCAGCCGGATTATAGCGGGGGGCACAGATACGCAGTATTTT
>TRBV19|-|TRBJ2-3|-
CASSTQAGTDTQYF
TGTGCCAGTAGTACCCAAGCGGGCACAGATACGCAGTATTTT
>TRBV2|TRBD2|TRBJ2-2|-
CASSVLAGAPGELFF
TGTGCCAGCAGTGTGTTAGCGGGGGCACCGGGGGAGCTGTTTTTT
>TRBV18|-|TRBJ1-2|-
CASSPSQTTYGYTF
TGTGCCAGCTCACCATCCCAGACGACGTATGGCTACACCTTC
>TRBV2|TRBD2|TRBJ2-5|-
CASRGAGGGETQYF
TGTGCCAGCAGAGGAGCGGGAGGTGGAGAGACCCAGTACTTC
>TRBV6-1|-|TRBJ1-5|-
CASSEPVMGGASNQPQHF
TGTGCCAGCAGTGAGCCAGTCATGGGGGGGGCAAGCAATCAGCCCCAGCATTTT
>TRBV5-1|TRBD2|TRBJ2-3|-
CASSLPSGRVDTQYF
TGCGCCAGCAGCCTCCCCAGCGGGAGGGTAGATACGCAGTATTTT
>TRBV2|TRBD2|TRBJ2-5|-
CASSDRTSGGETQYF
TGTGCCAGCAGTGACAGGACTAGCGGGGGAGAGACCCAGTACTTC
>TRBV7-8|-|TRBJ2-7|-
CASSLGNGIGYEQYF
TGTGCCAGCAGCTTAGGAAACGGGATCGGCTACGAGCAGTACTTC
>TRBV21-1|-|TRBJ1-2|-
CASFGQEPYGYTF
TGTGCCAGCTTTGGACAGGAGCCCTATGGCTACACCTTC
>TRBV9|TRBD2|TRBJ2-1|-
CASSVDSGGAYDEQFF
TGTGCCAGCAGCGTAGACAGCGGGGGGGCCTATGATGAGCAGTTCTTC
>TRBV5-1|-|TRBJ2-1|once
CASSLNGGAYNEQFF
TGCGCCAGCAGCTTGAACGGGGGCGCCTACAATGAGCAGTTCTTC
>TRBV7-7|TRBD1|TRBJ1-3|-
CASSPLTGSSGNTIYF
TGTGCTAGCAGCCCTTTGACAGGGAGCTCTGGAAACACCATATATTTT
>TRBV11-2|-|TRBJ2-5|few
CASSLDLGRGETQYF
TGTGCCAGCAGCTTAGATCTTGGTCGAGGGGAGACCCAGTACTTC
>TRBV5-8|TRBD1|TRBJ1-1|once
CASSLNPGQGNTEAFF
TGTGCCAGCAGCTTAAACCCGGGACAGGGGAACACTGAAGCTTTCTTT
>TRBV5-4|TRBD2|TRBJ2-1|-
CASSSRGASGSSTYNEQFF
TGTGCCAGCAGCTCTCGAGGGGCTAGCGGATCCTCAACATACAATGAGCAGTTCTTC
>TRBV11-2|-|TRBJ1-6|-
CASSLQGIIYNSPLHF
TGTGCCAGCAGCTTACAGGGGATAATTTATAATTCACCCCTCCACTTT
>TRBV5-1|-|TRBJ2-7|-
CASSFPWGDYEQYF
TGCGCCAGCAGCTTCCCGTGGGGGGACTACGAGCAGTACTTC
>TRBV6-6|TRBD2|TRBJ2-3|-
CASSNGGTSKDTQYF
TGTGCCAGCAGCAACGGGGGGACTAGCAAGGATACGCAGTATTTT
>TRBV7-2|-|TRBJ2-7|-
CASSSRQVYEQYF
TGTGCCAGCAGCTCCCGACAGGTCTACGAGCAGTACTTC
>TRBV5-1|-|TRBJ1-1|-
CASSSEGGTEAFF
TGCGCCAGCAGCAGTGAGGGGGGCACTGAAGCTTTCTTT
>TRBV28|TRBD1|TRBJ1-4|-
CASSVDRGHEKLFF
TGTGCCAGCAGTGTTGACAGGGGTCATGAAAAACTGTTTTTT
>TRBV6-1|TRBD2|TRBJ2-5|-
CASSEPRVGGTPETQYF
TGTGCCAGCAGTGAGCCCCGAGTGGGGGGGACCCCGGAGACCCAGTACTTC
>TRBV14|-|TRBJ2-5|-
CASSQGGGKETQYF
TGTGCCAGCAGCCAAGGAGGAGGGAAGGAGACCCAGTACTTC
>TRBV30|-|TRBJ1-3|once
CAWSPTGSGNTIYF
TGTGCCTGGAGCCCAACAGGGTCTGGAAACACCATATATTTT
>TRBV28|-|TRBJ1-2|-
CASRPQGSGGYTF
TGTGCCAGCAGGCCCCAGGGTAGCGGTGGCTACACCTTC
>TRBV2|-|TRBJ2-5|-
CASSEAQTQYF
TGTGCCAGCAGTGAAGCGCAGACCCAGTACTTC
>TRBV5-1|TRBD2|TRBJ2-3|-
CASSLPTQGGGTDTQYF
TGCGCCAGCAGCTTGCCGACCCAGGGAGGGGGCACAGATACGCAGTATTTT
>TRBV5-1|-|TRBJ1-5|-
CASVKNRDQPQHF
TGCGCCAGCGTCAAAAACAGGGATCAGCCCCAGCATTTT
>TRBV6-1|TRBD1|TRBJ1-2|-
CASSAQVGQGGGYTF
TGTGCCAGCAGTGCTCAGGTGGGACAGGGAGGTGGCTACACCTTC
>TRBV20-1|-|TRBJ1-2|-
CSAESGLFYTF
TGCAGTGCTGAGTCGGGCCTATTCTACACCTTC
>TRBV5-6|-|TRBJ2-7|-
CASSLRSPGYERYF
TGTGCCAGCAGCTTGCGGAGCCCAGGCTACGAGCGGTACTTC
>TRBV7-2|TRBD1|TRBJ1-6|once
CASSPQGGGSPLHF
TGTGCCAGCAGCCCCCAGGGGGGGGGCTCACCCCTCCACTTT
>TRBV4-1|-|TRBJ1-1|-
CASSQSWRGRTEAFF
TGCGCCAGCAGCCAAAGCTGGAGGGGGAGAACTGAAGCTTTCTTT
>TRBV10-3|TRBD1|TRBJ1-1|few
CAITPDRGTEAFF
TGTGCCATCACTCCGGACAGGGGCACTGAAGCTTTCTTT
>TRBV28|TRBD1|TRBJ2-7|few
CASSSGQAPGLQYF
TGTGCCAGCAGTTCCGGACAGGCGCCGGGGTTGCAGTACTTC
>TRBV28|-|TRBJ1-1|-
CASTLGTLSEAFF
TGTGCCAGCACATTAGGGACATTGAGTGAAGCTTTCTTT